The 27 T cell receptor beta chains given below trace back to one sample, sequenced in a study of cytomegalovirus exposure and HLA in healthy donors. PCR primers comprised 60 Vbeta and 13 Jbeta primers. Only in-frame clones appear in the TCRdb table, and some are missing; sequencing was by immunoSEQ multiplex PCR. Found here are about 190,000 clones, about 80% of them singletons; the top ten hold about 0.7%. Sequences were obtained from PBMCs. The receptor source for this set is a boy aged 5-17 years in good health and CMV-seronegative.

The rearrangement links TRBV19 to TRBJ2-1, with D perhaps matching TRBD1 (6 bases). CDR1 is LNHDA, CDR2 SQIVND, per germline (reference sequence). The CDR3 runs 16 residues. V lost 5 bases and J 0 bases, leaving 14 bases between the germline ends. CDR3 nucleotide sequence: TGTGCCAGTAGTTGGGATGACAGGAGCTCCTACAATGAGCAGTTCTTC. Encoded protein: CASSWDDRSSYNEQFF.

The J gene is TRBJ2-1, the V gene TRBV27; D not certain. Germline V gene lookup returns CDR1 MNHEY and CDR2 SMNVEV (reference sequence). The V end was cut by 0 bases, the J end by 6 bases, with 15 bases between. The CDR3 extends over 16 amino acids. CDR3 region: CASSLSIPTSSNEQFF. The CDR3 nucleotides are TGTGCCAGCAGTTTATCTATCCCCACTTCAAGCAATGAGCAGTTCTTC.

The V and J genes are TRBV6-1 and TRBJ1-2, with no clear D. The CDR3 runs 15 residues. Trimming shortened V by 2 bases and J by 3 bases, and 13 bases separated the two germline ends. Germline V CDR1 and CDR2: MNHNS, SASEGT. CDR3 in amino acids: CASSESAGWDYGYTF. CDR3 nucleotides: TGTGCCAGCAGTGAATCGGCAGGCTGGGACTATGGCTACACCTTC.

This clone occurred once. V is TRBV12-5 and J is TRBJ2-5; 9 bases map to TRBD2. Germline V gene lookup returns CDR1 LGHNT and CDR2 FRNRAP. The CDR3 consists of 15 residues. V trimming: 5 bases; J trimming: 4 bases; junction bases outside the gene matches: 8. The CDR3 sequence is CASGRGGSGRETQYF. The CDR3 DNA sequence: TGTGCTAGTGGTCGAGGGGGTAGCGGGAGAGAGACCCAGTACTTC. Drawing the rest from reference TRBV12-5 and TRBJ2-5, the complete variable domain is DARVTQTPRHKVTEMGQEVTMRCQPILGHNTVFWYRQTMMQGLELLAYFRNRAPLDDSGMPKDRFSAEMPDATLATLKIQPSEPRDSAVYFCASGRGGSGRETQYFGPGTRLLVL.

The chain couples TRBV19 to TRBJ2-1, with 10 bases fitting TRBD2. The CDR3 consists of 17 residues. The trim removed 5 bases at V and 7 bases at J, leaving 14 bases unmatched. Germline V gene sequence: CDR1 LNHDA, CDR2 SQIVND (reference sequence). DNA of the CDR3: TGTGCCAGTAGTCCCTCTTATCTAGCGGGAGTTCGGAATGAGCAGTTCTTC. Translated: CASSPSYLAGVRNEQFF.

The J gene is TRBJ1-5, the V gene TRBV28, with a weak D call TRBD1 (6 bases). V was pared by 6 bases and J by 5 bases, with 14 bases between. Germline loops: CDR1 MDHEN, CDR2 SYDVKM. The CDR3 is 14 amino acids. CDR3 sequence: CASRDTGTHQPQHF. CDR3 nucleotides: TGTGCCAGCAGGGATACAGGGACCCATCAGCCCCAGCATTTT.

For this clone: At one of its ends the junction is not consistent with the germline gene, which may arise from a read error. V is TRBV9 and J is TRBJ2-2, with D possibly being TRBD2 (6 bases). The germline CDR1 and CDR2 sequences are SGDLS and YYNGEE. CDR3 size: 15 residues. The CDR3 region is CASSVVEGWTGGLFF. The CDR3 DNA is TGTGCCAGCAGCGTAGTAGAGGGGTGGACCGGGGGGCTGTTTTTT. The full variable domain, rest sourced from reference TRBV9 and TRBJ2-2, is DSGVTQTPKHLITATGQRVTLRCSPRSGDLSVYWYQQSLDQGLQFLIQYYNGEERAKGNILERFSAQQFPDLHSELNLSSLELGDSALYFCASSVVEGWTGGLFFGEGSRLTVL.

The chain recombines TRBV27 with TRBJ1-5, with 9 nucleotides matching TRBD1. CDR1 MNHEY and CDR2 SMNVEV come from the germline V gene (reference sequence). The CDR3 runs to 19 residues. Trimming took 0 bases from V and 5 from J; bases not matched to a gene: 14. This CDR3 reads CASSLSGTGQPYAHQPQHF. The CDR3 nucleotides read TGTGCCAGCAGTTTATCAGGGACAGGGCAGCCATACGCTCATCAGCCCCAGCATTTT.

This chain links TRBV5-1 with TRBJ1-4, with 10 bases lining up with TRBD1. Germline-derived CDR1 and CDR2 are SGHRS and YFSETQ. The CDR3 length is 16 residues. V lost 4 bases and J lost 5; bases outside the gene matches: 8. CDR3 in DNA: TGCGCCAGCAGCAGGGACAGGGGTAGAGGGAATGAAAAACTGTTTTTT. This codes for CASSRDRGRGNEKLFF.

CDR3: CASSSGTGKETQYF. The CDR3 nucleotides read TGTGCCAGCAGCTCTGGGACAGGTAAAGAGACCCAGTACTTC. V is TRBV5-4 and J is TRBJ2-5, with TRBD1 matching over 8 bases. Germline-derived CDR1 and CDR2 are SGHNT and YYREEE (reference sequence). The trim removed 3 bases at V and 3 bases at J, leaving 4 bases unmatched. The CDR3 length is 14 residues. The full variable domain, in which reference TRBV5-4 and TRBJ2-5 provide the parts outside the CDR3, is ETGVTQSPTHLIKTRGQQVTLRCSSQSGHNTVSWYQQALGQGPQFIFQYYREEENGRGNFPPRFSGLQFPNYSSELNVNALELDDSALYLCASSSGTGKETQYFGPGTRLLVL.

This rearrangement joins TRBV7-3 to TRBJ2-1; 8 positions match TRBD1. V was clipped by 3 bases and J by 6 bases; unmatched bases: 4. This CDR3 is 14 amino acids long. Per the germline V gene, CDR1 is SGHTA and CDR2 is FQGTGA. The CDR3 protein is CASSFGQGSNEQFF. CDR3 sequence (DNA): TGTGCCAGCAGCTTCGGACAGGGAAGCAATGAGCAGTTCTTC.

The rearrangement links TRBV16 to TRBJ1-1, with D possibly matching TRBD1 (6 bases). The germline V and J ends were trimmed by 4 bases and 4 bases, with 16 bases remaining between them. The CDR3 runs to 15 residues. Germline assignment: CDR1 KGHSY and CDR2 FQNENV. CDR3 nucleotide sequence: TGTGCCAGCAGCCGCATACAGGGAGAGGGCACTGAAGCTTTCTTT. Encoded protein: CASSRIQGEGTEAFF.

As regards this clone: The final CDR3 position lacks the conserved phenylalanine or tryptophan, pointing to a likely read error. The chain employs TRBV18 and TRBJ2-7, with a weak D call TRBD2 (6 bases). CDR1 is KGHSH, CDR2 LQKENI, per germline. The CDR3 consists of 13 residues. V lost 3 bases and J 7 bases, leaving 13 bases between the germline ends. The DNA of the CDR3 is TGTGCCAGCTCACCTCTCCTCGGAGGGGAGCAGTACCTC. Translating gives CASSPLLGGEQYL.

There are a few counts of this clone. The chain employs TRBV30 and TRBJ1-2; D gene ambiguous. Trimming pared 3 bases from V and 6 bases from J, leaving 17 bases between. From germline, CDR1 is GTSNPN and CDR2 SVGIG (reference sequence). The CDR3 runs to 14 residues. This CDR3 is CAWSGDSAVNGYTF. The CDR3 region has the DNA TGTGCCTGGAGCGGTGACTCGGCAGTAAATGGCTACACCTTC.

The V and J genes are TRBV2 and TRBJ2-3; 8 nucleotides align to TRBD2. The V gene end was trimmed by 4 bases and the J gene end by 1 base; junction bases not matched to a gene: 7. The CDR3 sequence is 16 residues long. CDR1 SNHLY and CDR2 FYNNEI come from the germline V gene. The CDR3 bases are TGTGCCAGCAGTGGTGTGGGGCGGGGGGGCACAGATACGCAGTATTTT. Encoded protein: CASSGVGRGGTDTQYF.

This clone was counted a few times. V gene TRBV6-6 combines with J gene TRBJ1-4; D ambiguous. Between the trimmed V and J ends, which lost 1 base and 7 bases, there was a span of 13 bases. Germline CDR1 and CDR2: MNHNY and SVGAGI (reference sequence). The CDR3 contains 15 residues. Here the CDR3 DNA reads TGTGCCAGCAGTTACTGGGCAGGCATCGGTGAAAAACTGTTTTTT. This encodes CASSYWAGIGEKLFF.

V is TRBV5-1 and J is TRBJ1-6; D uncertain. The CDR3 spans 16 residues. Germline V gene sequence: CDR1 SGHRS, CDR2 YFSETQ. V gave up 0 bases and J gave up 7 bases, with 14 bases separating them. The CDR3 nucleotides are TGCGCCAGCAGCTTGGGACAAGCCTTCCTAAATTCACCCCTCCACTTT. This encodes CASSLGQAFLNSPLHF.

The CDR3 nucleotides read TGTGCCAGCAGCTTTACTAGCGGGAGGCCCAACACCGGGGAGCTGTTTTTT. Its translation: CASSFTSGRPNTGELFF. V usage is TRBV7-3 and J usage is TRBJ2-2; TRBD2 agrees at 12 bases. Germline V CDR1 and CDR2: SGHTA, FQGTGA. The CDR3 extends over 17 amino acids. The V segment lost 3 bases and the J segment 2 bases; nucleotides outside the gene matches: 4.

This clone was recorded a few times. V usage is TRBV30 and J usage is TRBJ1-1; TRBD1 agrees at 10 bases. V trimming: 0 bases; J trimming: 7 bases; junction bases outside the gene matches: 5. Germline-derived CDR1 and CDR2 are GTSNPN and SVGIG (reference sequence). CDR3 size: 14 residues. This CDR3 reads CAWSVDRGPLEAFF. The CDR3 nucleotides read TGTGCCTGGAGTGTAGACAGGGGGCCCCTTGAAGCTTTCTTT.

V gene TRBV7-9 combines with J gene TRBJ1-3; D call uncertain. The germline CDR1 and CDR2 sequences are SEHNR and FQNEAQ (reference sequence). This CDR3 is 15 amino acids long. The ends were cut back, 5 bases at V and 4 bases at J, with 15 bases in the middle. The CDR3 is CASSRLALSGNTIYF. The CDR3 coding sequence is TGTGCCAGCAGCCGACTCGCCTTGTCCGGAAACACCATATATTTT.

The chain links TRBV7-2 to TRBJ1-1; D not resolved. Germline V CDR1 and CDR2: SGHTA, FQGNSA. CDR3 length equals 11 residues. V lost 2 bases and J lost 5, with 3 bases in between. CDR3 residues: CASSLYTEAFF. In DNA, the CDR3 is TGTGCCAGCAGCTTATATACTGAAGCTTTCTTT.

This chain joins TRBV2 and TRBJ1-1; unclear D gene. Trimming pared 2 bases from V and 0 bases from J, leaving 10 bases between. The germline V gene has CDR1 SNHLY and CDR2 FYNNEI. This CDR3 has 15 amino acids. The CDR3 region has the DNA TGTGCCAGCAGTGAAATGATACTCATGAACACTGAAGCTTTCTTT. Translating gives CASSEMILMNTEAFF.

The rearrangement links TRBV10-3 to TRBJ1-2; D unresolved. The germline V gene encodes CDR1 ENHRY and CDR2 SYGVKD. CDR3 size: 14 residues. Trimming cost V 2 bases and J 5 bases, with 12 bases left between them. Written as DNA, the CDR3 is TGTGCCATCAGTGAGGTCTCAGGACTTTATGGCTACACCTTC. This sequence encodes CAISEVSGLYGYTF.

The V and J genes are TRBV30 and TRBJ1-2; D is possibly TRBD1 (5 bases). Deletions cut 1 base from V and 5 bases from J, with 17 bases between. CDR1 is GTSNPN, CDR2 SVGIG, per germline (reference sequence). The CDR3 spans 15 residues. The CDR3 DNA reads TGTGCCTGGAGTGGGCTCCAGGGATGGACGTATGGCTACACCTTC. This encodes CAWSGLQGWTYGYTF.

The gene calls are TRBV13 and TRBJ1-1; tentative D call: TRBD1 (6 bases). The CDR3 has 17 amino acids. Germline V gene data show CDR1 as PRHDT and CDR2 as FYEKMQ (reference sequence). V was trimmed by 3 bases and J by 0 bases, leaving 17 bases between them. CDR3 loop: CASSFYTGRAMNTEAFF. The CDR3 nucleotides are TGTGCCAGCAGCTTTTATACAGGGAGGGCCATGAACACTGAAGCTTTCTTT. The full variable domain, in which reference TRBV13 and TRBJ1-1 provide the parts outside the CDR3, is AAGVIQSPRHLIKEKRETATLKCYPIPRHDTVYWYQQGPGQDPQFLISFYEKMQSDKGSIPDRFSAQQFSDYHSELNMSSLELGDSALYFCASSFYTGRAMNTEAFFGQGTRLTVV.

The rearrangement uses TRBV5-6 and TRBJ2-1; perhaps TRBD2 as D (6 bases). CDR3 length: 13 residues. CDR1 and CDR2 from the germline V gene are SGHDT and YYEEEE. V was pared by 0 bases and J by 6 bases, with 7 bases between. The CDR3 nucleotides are TGTGCCAGCAGCTTGGGGACTACCAATGAGCAGTTCTTC. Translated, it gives CASSLGTTNEQFF. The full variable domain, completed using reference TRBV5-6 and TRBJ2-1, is DAGVTQSPTHLIKTRGQQVTLRCSPKSGHDTVSWYQQALGQGPQFIFQYYEEEERQRGNFPDRFSGHQFPNYSSELNVNALLLGDSALYLCASSLGTTNEQFFGPGTRLTVL.

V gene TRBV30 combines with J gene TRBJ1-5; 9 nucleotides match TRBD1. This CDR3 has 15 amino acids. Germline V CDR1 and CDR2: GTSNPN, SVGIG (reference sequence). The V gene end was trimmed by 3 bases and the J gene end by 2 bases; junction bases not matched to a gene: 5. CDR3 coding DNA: TGTGCCTGGAGCGACAGGGGGTCGGGCAATCAGCCCCAGCATTTT. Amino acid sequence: CAWSDRGSGNQPQHF.